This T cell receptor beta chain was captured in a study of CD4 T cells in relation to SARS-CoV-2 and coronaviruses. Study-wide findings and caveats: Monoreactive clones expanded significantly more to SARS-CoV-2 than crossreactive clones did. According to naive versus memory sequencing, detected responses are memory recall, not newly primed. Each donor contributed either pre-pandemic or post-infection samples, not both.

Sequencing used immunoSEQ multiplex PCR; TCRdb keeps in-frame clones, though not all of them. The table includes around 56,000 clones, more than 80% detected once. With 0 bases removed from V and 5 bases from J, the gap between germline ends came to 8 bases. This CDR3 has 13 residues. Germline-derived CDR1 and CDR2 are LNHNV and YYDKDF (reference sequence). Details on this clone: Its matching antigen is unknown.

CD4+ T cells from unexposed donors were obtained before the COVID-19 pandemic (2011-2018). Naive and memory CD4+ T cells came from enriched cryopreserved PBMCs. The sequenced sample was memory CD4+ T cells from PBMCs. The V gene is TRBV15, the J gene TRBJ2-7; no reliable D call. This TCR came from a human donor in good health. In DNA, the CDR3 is TGTGCCACCAGCAGAGATCCCGAGGACGAGCAGTACTTC. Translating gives CATSRDPEDEQYF. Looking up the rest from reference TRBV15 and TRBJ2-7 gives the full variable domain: DAMVIQNPRYQVTQFGKPVTLSCSQTLNHNVMYWYQQKSSQAPKLLFHYYDKDFNNEADTPDNFQSRRPNTSFCFLDIRSPGLGDTAMYLCATSRDPEDEQYFGPGTRLTVT.